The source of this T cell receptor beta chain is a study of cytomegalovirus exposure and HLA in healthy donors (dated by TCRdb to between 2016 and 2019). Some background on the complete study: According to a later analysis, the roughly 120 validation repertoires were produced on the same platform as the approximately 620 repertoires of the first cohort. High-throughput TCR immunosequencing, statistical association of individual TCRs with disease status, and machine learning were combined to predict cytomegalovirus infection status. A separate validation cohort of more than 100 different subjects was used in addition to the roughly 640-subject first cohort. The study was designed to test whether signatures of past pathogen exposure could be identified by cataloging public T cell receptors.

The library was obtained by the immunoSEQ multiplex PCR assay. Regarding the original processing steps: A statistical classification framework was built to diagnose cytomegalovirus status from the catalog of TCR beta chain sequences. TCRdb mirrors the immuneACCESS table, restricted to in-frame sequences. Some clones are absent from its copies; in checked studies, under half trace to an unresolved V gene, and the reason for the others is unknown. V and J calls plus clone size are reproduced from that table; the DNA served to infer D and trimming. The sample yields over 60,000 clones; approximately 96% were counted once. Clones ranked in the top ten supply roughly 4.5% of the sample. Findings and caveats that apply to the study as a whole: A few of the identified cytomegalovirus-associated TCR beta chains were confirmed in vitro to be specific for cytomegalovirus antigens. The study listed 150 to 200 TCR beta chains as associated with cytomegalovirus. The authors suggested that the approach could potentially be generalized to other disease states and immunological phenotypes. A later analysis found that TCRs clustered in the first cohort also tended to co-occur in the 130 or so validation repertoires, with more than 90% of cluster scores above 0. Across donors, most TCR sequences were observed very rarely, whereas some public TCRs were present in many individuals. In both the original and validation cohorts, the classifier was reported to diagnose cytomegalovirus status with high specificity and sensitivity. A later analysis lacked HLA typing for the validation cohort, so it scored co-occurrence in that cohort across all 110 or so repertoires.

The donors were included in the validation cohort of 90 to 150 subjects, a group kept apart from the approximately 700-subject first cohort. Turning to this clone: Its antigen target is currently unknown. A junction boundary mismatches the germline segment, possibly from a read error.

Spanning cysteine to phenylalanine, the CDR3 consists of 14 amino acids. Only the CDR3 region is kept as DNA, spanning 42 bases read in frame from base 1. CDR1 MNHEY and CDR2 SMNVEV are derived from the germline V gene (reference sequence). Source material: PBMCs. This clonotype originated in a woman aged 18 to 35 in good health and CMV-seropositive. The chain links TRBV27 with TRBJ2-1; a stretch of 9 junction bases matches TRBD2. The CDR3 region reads CASNLGGRASLMLF. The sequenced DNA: TGTGCCAGCAACTTAGGCGGGAGGGCCTCGCTGATGCTCTTC.